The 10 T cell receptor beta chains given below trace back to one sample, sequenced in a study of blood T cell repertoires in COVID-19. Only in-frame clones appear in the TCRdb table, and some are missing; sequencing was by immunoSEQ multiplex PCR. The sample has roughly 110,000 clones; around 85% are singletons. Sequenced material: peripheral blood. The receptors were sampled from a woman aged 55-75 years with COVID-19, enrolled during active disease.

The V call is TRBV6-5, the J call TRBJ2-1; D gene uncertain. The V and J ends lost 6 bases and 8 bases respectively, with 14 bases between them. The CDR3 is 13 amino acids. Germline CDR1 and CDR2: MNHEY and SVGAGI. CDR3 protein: CASSVGPADEQFF. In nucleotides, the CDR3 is TGTGCCAGCAGCGTCGGTCCGGCGGATGAGCAGTTCTTC.

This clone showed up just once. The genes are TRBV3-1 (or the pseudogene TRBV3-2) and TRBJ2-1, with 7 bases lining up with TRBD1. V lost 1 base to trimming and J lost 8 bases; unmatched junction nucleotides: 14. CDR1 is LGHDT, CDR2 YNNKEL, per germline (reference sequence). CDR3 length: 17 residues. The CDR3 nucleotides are TGTGCCAGCAGCCAAGGGAGAGACGGGACAGCTGGTTATGAGCAGTTCTTC. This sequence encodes CASSQGRDGTAGYEQFF.

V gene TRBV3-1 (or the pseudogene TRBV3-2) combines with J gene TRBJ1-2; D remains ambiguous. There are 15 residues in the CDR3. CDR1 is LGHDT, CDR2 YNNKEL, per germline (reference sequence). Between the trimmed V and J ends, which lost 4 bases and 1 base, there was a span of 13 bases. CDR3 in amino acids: CASSPDSRVNYGYTF. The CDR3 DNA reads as TGTGCCAGCAGCCCCGACTCACGGGTTAACTATGGCTACACCTTC.

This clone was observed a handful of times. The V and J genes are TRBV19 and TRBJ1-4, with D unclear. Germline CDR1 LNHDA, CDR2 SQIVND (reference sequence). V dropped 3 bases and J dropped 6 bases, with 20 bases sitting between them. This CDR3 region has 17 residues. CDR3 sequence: CASSMASSGDGDEKLFF. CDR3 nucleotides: TGTGCCAGTAGTATGGCCTCGTCGGGAGACGGGGATGAAAAACTGTTTTTT.

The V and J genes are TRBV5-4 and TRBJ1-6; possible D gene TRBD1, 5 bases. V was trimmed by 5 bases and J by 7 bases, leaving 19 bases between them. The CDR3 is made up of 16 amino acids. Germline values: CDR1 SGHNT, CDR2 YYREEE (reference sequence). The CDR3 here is CASSSYPGSENSPLHF. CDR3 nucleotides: TGTGCCAGCAGTTCGTACCCAGGGTCAGAAAATTCACCCCTCCACTTT.

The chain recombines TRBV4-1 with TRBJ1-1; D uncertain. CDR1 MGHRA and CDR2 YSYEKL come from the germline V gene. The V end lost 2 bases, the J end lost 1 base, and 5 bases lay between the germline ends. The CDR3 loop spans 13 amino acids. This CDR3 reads CASSQLRNTEAFF. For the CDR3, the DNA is TGCGCCAGCAGCCAACTTAGGAACACTGAAGCTTTCTTT.

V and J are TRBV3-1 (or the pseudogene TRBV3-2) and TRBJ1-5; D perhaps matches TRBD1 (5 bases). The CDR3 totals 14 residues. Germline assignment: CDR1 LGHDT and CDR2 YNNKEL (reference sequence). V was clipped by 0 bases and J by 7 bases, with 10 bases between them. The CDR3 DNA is TGTGCCAGCAGCCAAGAGACAGCGCGGCAGCCCCAGCATTTT. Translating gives CASSQETARQPQHF.

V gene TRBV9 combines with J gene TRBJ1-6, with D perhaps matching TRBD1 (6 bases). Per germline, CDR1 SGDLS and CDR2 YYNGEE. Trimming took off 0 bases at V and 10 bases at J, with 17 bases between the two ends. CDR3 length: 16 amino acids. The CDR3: CASSVGESRGMSPLHF. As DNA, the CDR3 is TGTGCCAGCAGCGTAGGGGAGTCCAGGGGAATGTCACCCCTCCACTTT.

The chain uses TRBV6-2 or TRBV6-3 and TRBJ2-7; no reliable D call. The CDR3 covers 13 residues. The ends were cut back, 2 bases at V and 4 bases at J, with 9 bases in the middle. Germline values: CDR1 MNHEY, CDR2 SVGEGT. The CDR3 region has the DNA TGTGCCAGCAGTTACCCCTCTTCGTACGAGCAGTACTTC. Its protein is CASSYPSSYEQYF.

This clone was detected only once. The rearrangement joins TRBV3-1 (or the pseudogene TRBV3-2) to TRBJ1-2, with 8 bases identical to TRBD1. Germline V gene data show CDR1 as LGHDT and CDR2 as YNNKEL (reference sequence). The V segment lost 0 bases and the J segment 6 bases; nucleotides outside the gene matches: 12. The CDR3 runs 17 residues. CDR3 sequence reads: CASSQEFWTGTKNGYTF. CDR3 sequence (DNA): TGTGCCAGCAGCCAAGAATTCTGGACAGGGACAAAGAATGGCTACACCTTC.